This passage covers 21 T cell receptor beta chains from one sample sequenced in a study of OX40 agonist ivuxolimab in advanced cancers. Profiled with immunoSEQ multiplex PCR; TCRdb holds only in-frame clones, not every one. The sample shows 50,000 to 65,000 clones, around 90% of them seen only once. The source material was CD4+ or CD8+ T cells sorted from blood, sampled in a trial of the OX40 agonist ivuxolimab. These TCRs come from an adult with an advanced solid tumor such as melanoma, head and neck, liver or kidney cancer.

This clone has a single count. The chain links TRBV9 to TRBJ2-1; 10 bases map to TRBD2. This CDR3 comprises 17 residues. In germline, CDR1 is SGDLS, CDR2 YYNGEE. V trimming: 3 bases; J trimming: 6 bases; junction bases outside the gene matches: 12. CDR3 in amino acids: CASSEDILGLAANEQFF. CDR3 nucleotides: TGTGCCAGCAGCGAGGACATCCTAGGACTAGCGGCCAATGAGCAGTTCTTC.

CDR3 DNA sequence: TGCGCCAGCGGTGCCGGCCCCGGGGAGCTGTTTTTT. It encodes CASGAGPGELFF. The chain has TRBV10-1 and TRBJ2-2; D unclear. Germline-derived CDR1 and CDR2 are WNHNN and SYGVQD (reference sequence). Trimming took off 8 bases at V and 6 bases at J, with 10 bases between the two ends. CDR3 length equals 12 residues.

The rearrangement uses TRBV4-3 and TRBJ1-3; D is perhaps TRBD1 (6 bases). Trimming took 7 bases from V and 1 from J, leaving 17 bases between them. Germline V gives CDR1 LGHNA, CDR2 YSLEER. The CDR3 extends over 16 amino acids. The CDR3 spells CASNPYWGQSGNTIYF. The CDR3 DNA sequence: TGCGCCAGCAACCCATACTGGGGGCAGTCTGGAAACACCATATATTTT.

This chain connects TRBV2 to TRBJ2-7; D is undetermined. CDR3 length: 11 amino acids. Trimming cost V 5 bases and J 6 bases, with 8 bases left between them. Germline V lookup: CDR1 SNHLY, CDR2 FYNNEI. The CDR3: CASSRVPEQYF. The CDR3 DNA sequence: TGTGCCAGCAGTCGGGTCCCCGAGCAGTACTTC.

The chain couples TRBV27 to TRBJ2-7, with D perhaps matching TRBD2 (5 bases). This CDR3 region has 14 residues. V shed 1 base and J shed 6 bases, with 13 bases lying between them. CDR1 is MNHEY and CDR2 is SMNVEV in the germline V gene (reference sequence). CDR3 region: CASSLLGRGSEQYF. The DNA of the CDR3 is TGTGCCAGCAGTTTATTAGGTCGGGGTTCCGAGCAGTACTTC.

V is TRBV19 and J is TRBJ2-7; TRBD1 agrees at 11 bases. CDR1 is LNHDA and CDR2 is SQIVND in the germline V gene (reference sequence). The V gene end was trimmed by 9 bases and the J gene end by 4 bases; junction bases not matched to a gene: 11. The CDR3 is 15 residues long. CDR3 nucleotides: TGTGCCAGCAGCCCGGGACAGGGGGTACTATACGAGCAGTACTTC. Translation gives CASSPGQGVLYEQYF. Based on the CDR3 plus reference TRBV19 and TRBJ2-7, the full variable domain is DGGITQSPKYLFRKEGQNVTLSCEQNLNHDAMYWYRQDPGQGLRLIYYSQIVNDFQKGDIAEGYSVSREKKESFPLTVTSAQKNPTAFYLCASSPGQGVLYEQYFGPGTRLTVT.

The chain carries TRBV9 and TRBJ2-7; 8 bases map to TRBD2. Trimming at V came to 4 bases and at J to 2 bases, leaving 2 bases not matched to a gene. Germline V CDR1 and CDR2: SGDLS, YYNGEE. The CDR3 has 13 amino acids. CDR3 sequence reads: CASSTGGAYEQYF. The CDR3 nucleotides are TGTGCCAGCAGCACCGGGGGGGCCTACGAGCAGTACTTC.

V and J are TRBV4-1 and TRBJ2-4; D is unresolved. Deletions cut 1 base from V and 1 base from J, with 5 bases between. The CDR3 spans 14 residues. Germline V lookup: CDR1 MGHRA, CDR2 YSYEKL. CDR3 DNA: TGCGCCAGCAGCCAAGGGCAGGCCAAAAACATTCAGTACTTC. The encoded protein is CASSQGQAKNIQYF.

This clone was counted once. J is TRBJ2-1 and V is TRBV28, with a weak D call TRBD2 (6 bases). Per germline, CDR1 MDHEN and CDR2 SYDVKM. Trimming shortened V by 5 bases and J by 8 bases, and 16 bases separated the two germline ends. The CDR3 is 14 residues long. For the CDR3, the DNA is TGTGCCAGCAGTCCACAAGGAGGGTTAGATGAGCAGTTCTTC. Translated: CASSPQGGLDEQFF.

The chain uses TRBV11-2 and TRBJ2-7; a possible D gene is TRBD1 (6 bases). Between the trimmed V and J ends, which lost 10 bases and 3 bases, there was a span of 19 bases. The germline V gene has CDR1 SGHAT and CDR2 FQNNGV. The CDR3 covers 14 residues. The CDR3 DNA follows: TGTGCCACCGATGGGGTAAGGGGGATCTACGAGCAGTACTTC. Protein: CATDGVRGIYEQYF.

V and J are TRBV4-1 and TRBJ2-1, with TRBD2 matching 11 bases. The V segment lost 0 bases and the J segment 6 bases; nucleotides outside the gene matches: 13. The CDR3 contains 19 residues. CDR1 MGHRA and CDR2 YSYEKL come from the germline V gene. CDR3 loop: CASSQEVLVSGGGGNEQFF. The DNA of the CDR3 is TGCGCCAGCAGCCAAGAAGTCCTGGTTAGCGGGGGGGGCGGCAATGAGCAGTTCTTC.

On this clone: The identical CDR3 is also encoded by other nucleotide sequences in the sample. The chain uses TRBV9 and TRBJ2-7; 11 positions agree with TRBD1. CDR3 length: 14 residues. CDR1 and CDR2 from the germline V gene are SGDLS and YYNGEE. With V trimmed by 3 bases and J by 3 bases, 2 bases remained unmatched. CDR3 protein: CASSAGTGGYEQYF. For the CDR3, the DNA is TGTGCCAGCAGCGCGGGGACAGGGGGCTACGAGCAGTACTTC.

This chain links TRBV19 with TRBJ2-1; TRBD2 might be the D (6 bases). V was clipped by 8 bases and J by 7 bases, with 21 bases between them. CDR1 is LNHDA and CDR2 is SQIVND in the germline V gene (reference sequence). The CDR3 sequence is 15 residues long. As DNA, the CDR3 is TGTGCCAGTGGTCTTTGGGGGGAGTTGTATAATGAGCAGTTCTTC. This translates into CASGLWGELYNEQFF.

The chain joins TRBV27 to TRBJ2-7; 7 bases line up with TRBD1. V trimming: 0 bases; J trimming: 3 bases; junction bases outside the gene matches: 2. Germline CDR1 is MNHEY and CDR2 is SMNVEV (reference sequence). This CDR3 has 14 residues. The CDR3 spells CASSLSGQNYEQYF. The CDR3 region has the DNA TGTGCCAGCAGTTTATCGGGACAGAACTACGAGCAGTACTTC.

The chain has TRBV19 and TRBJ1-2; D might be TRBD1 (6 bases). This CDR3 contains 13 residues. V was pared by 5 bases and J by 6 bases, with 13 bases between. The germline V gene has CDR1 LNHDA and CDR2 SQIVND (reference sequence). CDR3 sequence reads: CASSVRDIDGYTF. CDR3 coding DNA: TGTGCCAGTAGTGTCCGGGACATCGATGGCTACACCTTC.

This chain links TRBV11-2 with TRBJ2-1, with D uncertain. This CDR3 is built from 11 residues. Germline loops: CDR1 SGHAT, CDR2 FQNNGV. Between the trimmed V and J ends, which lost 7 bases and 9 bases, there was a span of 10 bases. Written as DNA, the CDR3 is TGTGCCAGCACCCAATGGGGTGAGCAGTTCTTC. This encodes CASTQWGEQFF.

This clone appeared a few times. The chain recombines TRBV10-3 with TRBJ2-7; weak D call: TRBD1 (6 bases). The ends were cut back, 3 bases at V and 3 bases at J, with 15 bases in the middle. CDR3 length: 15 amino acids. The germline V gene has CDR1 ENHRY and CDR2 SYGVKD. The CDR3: CAISEDRDTSYEQYF. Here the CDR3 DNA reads TGTGCCATCAGTGAAGACCGGGACACGAGCTACGAGCAGTACTTC.

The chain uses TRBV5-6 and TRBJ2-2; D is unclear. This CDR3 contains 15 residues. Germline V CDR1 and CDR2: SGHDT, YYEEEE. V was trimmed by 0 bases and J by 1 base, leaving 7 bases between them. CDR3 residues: CASSLGRWNTGELFF. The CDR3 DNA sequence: TGTGCCAGCAGCTTGGGCAGGTGGAACACCGGGGAGCTGTTTTTT.

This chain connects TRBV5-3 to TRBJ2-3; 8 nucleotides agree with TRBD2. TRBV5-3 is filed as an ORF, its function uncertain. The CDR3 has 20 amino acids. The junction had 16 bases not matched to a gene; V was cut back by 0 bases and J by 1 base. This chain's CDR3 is CARSLVIGASGPLGTDTQYF. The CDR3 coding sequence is TGTGCCAGAAGCTTGGTAATTGGGGCTAGCGGGCCGCTTGGCACAGATACGCAGTATTTT.

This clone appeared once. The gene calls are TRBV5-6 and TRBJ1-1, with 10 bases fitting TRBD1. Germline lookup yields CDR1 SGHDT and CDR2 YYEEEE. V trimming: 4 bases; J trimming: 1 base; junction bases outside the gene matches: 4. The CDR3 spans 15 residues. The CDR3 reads CASSAGDRGNTEAFF. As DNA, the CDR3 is TGTGCCAGCAGCGCAGGGGACAGGGGGAACACTGAAGCTTTCTTT.

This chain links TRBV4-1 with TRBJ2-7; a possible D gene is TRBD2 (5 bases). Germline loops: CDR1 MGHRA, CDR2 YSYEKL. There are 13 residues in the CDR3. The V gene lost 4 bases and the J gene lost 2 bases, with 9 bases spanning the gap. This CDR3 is CASSRETAYEQYF. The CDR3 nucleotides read TGCGCCAGCAGCCGGGAGACGGCCTACGAGCAGTACTTC.